This TCR beta chain was identified during a study of regulatory T cells in long-lasting Graves disease. Construction of TCR beta libraries relied on iRepertoire HTBI primers and on Arm-PCR targeting CDR3 regions. MiXCR, run by TCRdb on the multiplex PCR reads, gives a single entry per CDR3 protein. Here the sample spans about 470,000 distinct CDR3 sequences, roughly 21% being singletons. Time point denoted: persistent/refractory GD, antithyroid drugs over 5 years with positive TRAb. PBMCs were the source of the RNA used for TCR sequencing. Germline lookup yields CDR1 SEHNR and CDR2 FQNEAQ (reference sequence). CDR3 length: 13 amino acids. This clonotype has ten or more counts. One junction end disagrees with the germline gene, perhaps due to a read error.

V usage is TRBV7-9 and J usage is TRBJ2-7; possible D gene TRBD2, 5 bases. The TCR originated in a female donor with Graves disease. Here the sequenced sample was peripheral blood mononuclear cells (PBMCs), taken when the disease was refractory, from a patient treated with antithyroid drugs. CDR3: CTEVVWGTGEQYF. The DNA for the CDR3 is TGCACCGAGGTGGTGTGGGGTACGGGAGAGCAGTACTTC.